The 6 T cell receptor beta chains below come from one sample, sequenced in a study of beta chain features in type 1 diabetes (dated by TCRdb to the late 2010s). Library construction relied on the immunoSEQ multiplex PCR assay. The entire amount of isolated RNA was reverse transcribed using the High Capacity cDNA Reverse Transcription Kit, so the sequenced TCRB transcripts were expressed ones. What TCRdb holds here is the immuneACCESS table cut down to in-frame rearrangements. Part of the clones is not present; checked against another copy, under half of the missing clones reflect an unresolved V gene, and the others are unexplained. The sample profile shows roughly 300,000 clones; 12% to 15% of them were found once. The leading ten clones occupy about 6.6% of the sample. The specimen was central memory CD4+ T cells from blood. The receptor source for this set is a man aged 25 to 40 in good health.

This clone came up a few times. Here the CDR3 DNA reads TGTGCCACGCTTAGACAGGGCTTGAACACTGAAGCTTTCTTT. This codes for CATLRQGLNTEAFF. This chain joins TRBV7-9 and TRBJ1-1; 7 bases are a match to TRBD1. Trimming cost V 10 bases and J 0 bases; bases outside gene matches: 8. The CDR3 is made up of 14 amino acids. Germline V gene lookup returns CDR1 SEHNR and CDR2 FQNEAQ (reference sequence).

This clone was seen a handful of times. V and J are TRBV7-2 and TRBJ1-5; 8 nucleotides align to TRBD1. The CDR3 contains 14 residues. V trimming: 5 bases; J trimming: 5 bases; junction bases outside the gene matches: 5. CDR1 is SGHTA and CDR2 is FQGNSA in the germline V gene. The CDR3 region is CASSQGAVYQPQHF. CDR3 nucleotide sequence: TGTGCCAGCAGCCAGGGGGCTGTGTATCAGCCCCAGCATTTT.

This sequence joins TRBV5-1 and TRBJ2-5; D may be TRBD1 (5 bases). The CDR3 totals 14 residues. V was trimmed by 0 bases and J by 3 bases, leaving 9 bases between them. Germline CDR1 is SGHRS and CDR2 is YFSETQ. The CDR3 sequence is CASSLGRQKETQYF. The CDR3, as DNA: TGCGCCAGCAGCTTGGGGAGACAGAAAGAGACCCAGTACTTC.

This clone was picked up a small number of times. The chain joins TRBV5-1 to TRBJ1-1, with 9 nucleotides matching TRBD1. V lost 4 bases to trimming and J lost 1 base; unmatched junction nucleotides: 5. In germline, CDR1 is SGHRS, CDR2 YFSETQ. The CDR3 spans 15 residues. CDR3 nucleotide sequence: TGCGCCAGCAGCGGGGGACAGGGAGGGAACACTGAAGCTTTCTTT. Translation gives CASSGGQGGNTEAFF. The whole variable domain, filled in from reference TRBV5-1 and TRBJ1-1, reads KAGVTQTPRYLIKTRGQQVTLSCSPISGHRSVSWYQQTPGQGLQFLFEYFSETQRNKGNFPGRFSGRQFSNSRSEMNVSTLELGDSALYLCASSGGQGGNTEAFFGQGTRLTVV.

This rearrangement joins TRBV5-5 to TRBJ2-7; a weak D match, TRBD1 (6 bases). V lost 4 bases and J 5 bases, leaving 10 bases between the germline ends. Germline V lookup: CDR1 SGHKS, CDR2 YYEKEE (reference sequence). The CDR3 is made up of 12 amino acids. In nucleotides, the CDR3 is TGTGCCAGCAGCGTACAGGGACACGAGCAGTACGTC. Translation gives CASSVQGHEQYV.

This clone showed up just a few times. J is TRBJ1-3 and V is TRBV27; 7 nucleotides match TRBD1. The CDR3 runs to 17 residues. J was trimmed by 0 bases and V by 5 bases; bases with no gene match: 10. Germline V gene data show CDR1 as MNHEY and CDR2 as SMNVEV (reference sequence). CDR3 residues: CASSLRGQTSSGNTIYF. The CDR3 DNA reads as TGTGCCAGCAGTCTACGGGGACAGACTAGCTCTGGAAACACCATATATTTT.